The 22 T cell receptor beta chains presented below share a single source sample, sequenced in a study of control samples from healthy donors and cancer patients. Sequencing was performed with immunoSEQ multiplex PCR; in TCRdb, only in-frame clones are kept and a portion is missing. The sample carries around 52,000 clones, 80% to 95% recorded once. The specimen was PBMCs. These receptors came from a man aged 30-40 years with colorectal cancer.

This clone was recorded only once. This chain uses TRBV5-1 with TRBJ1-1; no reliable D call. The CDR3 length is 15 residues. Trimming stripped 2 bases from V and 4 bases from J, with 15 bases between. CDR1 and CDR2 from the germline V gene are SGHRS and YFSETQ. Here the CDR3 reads CASSLPPLVGTEAFF. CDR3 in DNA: TGCGCCAGCAGCTTACCCCCCCTCGTGGGCACTGAAGCTTTCTTT.

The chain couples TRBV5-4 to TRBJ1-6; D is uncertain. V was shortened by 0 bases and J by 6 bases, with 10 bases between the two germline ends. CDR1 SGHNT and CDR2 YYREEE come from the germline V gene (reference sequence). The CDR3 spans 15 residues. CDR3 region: CASSLGLGINSPLHF. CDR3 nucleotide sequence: TGTGCCAGCAGCTTGGGGCTCGGAATTAATTCACCCCTCCACTTT.

The CDR3 region is CASSLYQGATDTQYF. DNA of the CDR3: TGTGCCAGCAGCTTGTACCAGGGGGCCACAGATACGCAGTATTTT. The chain is built from TRBV5-6 and TRBJ2-3; 8 nucleotides align to TRBD1. The CDR3 extends over 15 amino acids. V dropped 1 base and J dropped 2; count of bases not matched to a gene: 3. The V gene's germline CDR1 is SGHDT and CDR2 YYEEEE.

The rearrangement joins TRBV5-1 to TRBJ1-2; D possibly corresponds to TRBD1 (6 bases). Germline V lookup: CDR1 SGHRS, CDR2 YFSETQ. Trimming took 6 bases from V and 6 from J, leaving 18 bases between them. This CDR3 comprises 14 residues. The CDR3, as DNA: TGCGCCAGCACCTTTGGAGTGGGGGGCGATGGCTACACCTTC. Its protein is CASTFGVGGDGYTF.

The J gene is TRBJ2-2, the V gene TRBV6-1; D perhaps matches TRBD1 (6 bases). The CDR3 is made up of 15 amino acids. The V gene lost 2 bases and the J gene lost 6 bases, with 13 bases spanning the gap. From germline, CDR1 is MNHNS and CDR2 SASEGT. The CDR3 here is CASSEMGHTSGELFF. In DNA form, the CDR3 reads TGTGCCAGCAGTGAAATGGGACACACTTCCGGGGAGCTGTTTTTT.

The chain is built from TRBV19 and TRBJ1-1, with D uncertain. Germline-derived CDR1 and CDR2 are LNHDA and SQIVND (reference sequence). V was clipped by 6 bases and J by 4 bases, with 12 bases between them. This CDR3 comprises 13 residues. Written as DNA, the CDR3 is TGTGCCAGTAGCTCTACGCGGCTCACTGAAGCTTTCTTT. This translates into CASSSTRLTEAFF.

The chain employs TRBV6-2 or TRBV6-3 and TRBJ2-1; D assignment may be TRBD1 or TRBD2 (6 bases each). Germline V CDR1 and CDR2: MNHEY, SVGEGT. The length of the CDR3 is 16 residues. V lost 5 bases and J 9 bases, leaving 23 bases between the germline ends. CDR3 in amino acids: CASSGPHGGEGGEQFF. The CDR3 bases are TGTGCCAGCAGTGGCCCCCATGGGGGAGAGGGGGGTGAGCAGTTCTTC.

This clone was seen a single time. DNA of the CDR3: TGTGCCAGCAGCTACTCAGGGGGCCATGGCTACACCTTC. This codes for CASSYSGGHGYTF. The chain combines TRBV5-6 with TRBJ1-2; 8 bases map to TRBD1. The V gene end was trimmed by 3 bases and the J gene end by 6 bases; junction bases not matched to a gene: 4. The length of the CDR3 is 13 residues. Germline V gene sequence: CDR1 SGHDT, CDR2 YYEEEE.

The CDR3 DNA follows: TGTGCCAGCTCCCCTCGCCCCAACACAGGTCTGAACACTGAAGCTTTCTTT. Its translation: CASSPRPNTGLNTEAFF. This chain connects TRBV18 to TRBJ1-1; the D gene is possibly TRBD1 (5 bases). Trimming removed 6 bases from V and 0 bases from J, with 20 bases in between. Looked up from germline, CDR1 is KGHSH and CDR2 is LQKENI. The CDR3 is 17 amino acids.

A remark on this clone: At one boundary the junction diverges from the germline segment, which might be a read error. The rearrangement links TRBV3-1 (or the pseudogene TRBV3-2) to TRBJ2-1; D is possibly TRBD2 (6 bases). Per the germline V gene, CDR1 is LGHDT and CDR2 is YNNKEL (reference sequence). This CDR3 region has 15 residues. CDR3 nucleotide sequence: TGTTCCAGCAGCCCCGGGGGAACCCTAAATAATGAGCAGTTCTTC. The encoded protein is CSSSPGGTLNNEQFF.

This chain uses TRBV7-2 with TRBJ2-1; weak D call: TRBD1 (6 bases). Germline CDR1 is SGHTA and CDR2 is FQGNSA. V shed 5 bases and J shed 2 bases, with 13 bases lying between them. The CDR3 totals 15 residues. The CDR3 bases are TGTGCCAGCAGCATGAATACAGGGACCTACAATGAGCAGTTCTTC. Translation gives CASSMNTGTYNEQFF.

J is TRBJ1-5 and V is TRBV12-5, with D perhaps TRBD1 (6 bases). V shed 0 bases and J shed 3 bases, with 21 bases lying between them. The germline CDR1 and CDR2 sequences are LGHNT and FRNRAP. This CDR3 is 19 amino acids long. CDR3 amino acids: CASGLVGTGDRQANQPQHF. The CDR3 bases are TGTGCTAGTGGTTTGGTAGGAACCGGGGACCGACAGGCCAATCAGCCCCAGCATTTT.

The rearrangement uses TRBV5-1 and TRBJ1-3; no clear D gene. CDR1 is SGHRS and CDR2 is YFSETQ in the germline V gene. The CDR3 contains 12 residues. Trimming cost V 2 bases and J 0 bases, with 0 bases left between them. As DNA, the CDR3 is TGCGCCAGCAGCTTCTCTGGAAACACCATATATTTT. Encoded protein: CASSFSGNTIYF.

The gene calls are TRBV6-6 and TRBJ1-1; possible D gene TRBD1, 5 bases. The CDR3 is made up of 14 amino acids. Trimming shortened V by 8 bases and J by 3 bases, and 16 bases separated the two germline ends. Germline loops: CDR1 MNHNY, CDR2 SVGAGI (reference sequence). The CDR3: CASAIRDADTEAFF. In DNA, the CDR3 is TGTGCCAGCGCCATCAGGGACGCGGACACTGAAGCTTTCTTT.

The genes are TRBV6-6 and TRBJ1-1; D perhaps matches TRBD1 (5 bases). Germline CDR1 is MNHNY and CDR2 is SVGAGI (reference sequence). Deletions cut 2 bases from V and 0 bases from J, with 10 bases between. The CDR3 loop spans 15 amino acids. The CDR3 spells CASSYGGYMNTEAFF. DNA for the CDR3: TGTGCCAGCAGTTACGGGGGATACATGAACACTGAAGCTTTCTTT.

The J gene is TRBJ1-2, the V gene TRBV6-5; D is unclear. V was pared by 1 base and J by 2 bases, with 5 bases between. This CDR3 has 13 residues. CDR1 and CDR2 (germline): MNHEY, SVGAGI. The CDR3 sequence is CASSYYENYGYTF. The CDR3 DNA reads TGTGCCAGCAGTTACTACGAGAACTATGGCTACACCTTC.

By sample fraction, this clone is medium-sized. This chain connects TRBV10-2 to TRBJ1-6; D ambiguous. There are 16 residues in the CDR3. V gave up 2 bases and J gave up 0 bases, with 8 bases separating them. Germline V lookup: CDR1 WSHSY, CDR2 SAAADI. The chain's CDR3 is CASSEGFSSYNSPLHF. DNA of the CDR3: TGCGCCAGCAGTGAGGGCTTCAGCTCCTATAATTCACCCCTCCACTTT.

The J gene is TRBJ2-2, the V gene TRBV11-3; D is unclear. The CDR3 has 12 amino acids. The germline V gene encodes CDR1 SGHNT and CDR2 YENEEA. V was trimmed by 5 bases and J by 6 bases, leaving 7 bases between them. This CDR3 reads CASSPTPGELFF. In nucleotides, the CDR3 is TGTGCCAGCAGCCCGACACCCGGGGAGCTGTTTTTT.

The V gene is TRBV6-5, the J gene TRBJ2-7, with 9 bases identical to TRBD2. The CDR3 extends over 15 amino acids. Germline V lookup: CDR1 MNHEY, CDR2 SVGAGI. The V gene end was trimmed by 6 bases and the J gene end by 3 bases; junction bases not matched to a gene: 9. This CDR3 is CASSPISGGRYEQYF. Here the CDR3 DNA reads TGTGCCAGCAGCCCGATTAGCGGGGGTCGCTACGAGCAGTACTTC.

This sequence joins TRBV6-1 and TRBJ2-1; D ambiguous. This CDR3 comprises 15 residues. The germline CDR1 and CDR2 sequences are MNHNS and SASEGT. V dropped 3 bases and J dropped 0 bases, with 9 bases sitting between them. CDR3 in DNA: TGTGCCAGCAGTGAGCACTCCAACTCCTACAATGAGCAGTTCTTC. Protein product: CASSEHSNSYNEQFF.

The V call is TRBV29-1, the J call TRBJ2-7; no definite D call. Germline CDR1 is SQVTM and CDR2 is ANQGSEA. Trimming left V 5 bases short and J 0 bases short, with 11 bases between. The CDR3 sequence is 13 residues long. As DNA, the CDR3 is TGCAGCGTTACCTGGGCCAGCTCCTACGAGCAGTACTTC. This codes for CSVTWASSYEQYF.

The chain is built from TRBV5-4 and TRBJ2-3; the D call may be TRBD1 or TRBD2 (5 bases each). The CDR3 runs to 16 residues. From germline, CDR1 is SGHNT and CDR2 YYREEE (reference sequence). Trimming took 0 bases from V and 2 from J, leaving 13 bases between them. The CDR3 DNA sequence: TGTGCCAGCAGCTTGGCCAGGGTGGGAGACACAGATACGCAGTATTTT. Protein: CASSLARVGDTDTQYF.